The entry below gives a single T cell receptor (beta chain) sequence along with its context. Its antigen is still unknown. No much larger clonotype is one base removed from it; base qualities were not supplied. The entry originates in a study of blood T cells in healthy people across ages (dated by TCRdb to the mid-2010s). Concerning the study at large: In model experiments, template switching captured about one uniquely barcoded TCR beta cDNA molecule for every two T cells. Age-related changes in TCR beta repertoire diversity were measured in the study by deep sequencing normalized with unique cDNA molecular identifiers. Four age groups were formed from the donors: young (average approximately 15 years), middle-aged (approximately 40), aged (approximately 60) and long-lived (less than 85). To avoid experimental bias, donors of different ages were randomly spread across the sequencing lanes. Using the same blood draw, the study looked at two additional independent replicas of 1 million unique cDNA reads for two donors, one aged 18 to 29 and the other aged 80 or older.

As encoded in the germline V gene (reference sequence), CDR1 is LNHNV while CDR2 is YYDKDF. The trim is 0 bases for V and 5 bases for J, with a gap of 11 bases between the germline ends. From the cysteine up to the phenylalanine, the CDR3 has a length of 15 residues. Solely the CDR3 DNA is kept, with 45 bases framed from the first base. Library preparation was by 5' RACE. The sequencer was an Illumina HiSeq 2500. The second PCR ran for about 7 to 11 cycles and used a J-beta primer mix along with a sample-barcoded 5' primer. A template-switch 5' adaptor carrying 12 random nucleotides introduced a unique molecular identifier onto each TCR beta cDNA molecule. Each sample yielded at least 2.5 million CDR3-containing paired-end reads. All of the RNA was converted into first-strand cDNA using the Mint cDNA synthesis kit, with a TRBC-specific oligonucleotide serving as the primer. After uracil-DNA glycosylase treatment, a first 18-cycle PCR used universal primers M1SS and BC2_uni_R on all cDNA. The original pipeline was this. For normalization, 1 million high-quality reads, each with a distinct molecular identifier, were randomly selected from each sample. Reads with shared molecular identifiers were discarded instead of being binned into consensus sequences. MiTCR, with a Q25 quality threshold and the strictest error-elimination algorithm, was used for CDR3 identification, clonotype clustering and error correction. A nonparametric unseen species model using Euler transformation provided a lower-bound estimate of total TCR beta diversity. TCRdb reprocessing: public reads trimmed at Q25 with fastp, clones called with MiXCR, in-frame beta chains kept. Under each unique CDR3 protein, matching rows form one entry showing the most common genes and DNA. The V and J calls shown here were made by TCRdb, not taken from the authors' results. A total of approximately 1,000,000 distinct CDR3 sequences appear in this sample, 40% to 55% of them only once. The top ten constitute approximately 17% of the sample.

The 39 donors, aged about 6 to 95 years, were systemically healthy Caucasian individuals from Russia. Around 10 milliliters of peripheral blood were collected from each donor into EDTA-treated Vacutainer tubes. Ficoll-Paque density-gradient centrifugation was used to isolate PBMCs, with at least 6 million per sample. Total RNA was extracted from PBMCs with Trizol reagent, with at least 5.5 micrograms obtained per sample. For every donor, an aliquot of PBMCs went through flow cytometry to measure the percentages of naive CD45RAhigh/CD27high T cells. Summary of the overall study and its limitations: The CMV infection status of donors was not known, potentially confounding age-related changes in expanded clonotypes. Since profiling was done on bulk unsorted PBMCs, naive and antigen-experienced compartments could not be conclusively compared. As age increased, observed TCR beta diversity per million T cells dropped in a roughly linear way, and a significant reduction was already evident by age 40. Estimates of total diversity based on one million sequenced T cells were regarded as lower bounds and as underestimates. Observed TCR beta diversity correlated strongly with the percentage of naive T cells measured by flow cytometry. The long-lived group showed more naive CD4+ T cells, fewer expanded clones and increased TCR diversity than the aged group, suggesting age selection.

Rearrangement joined TRBV15 to TRBJ2-1; 6 matching bases give a weak D call of TRBD2. This TCR derives from a woman in her fifties or sixties in good health. Sequencing was done on a sample of blood. The nucleotide sequence reads as follows: TGTGCCACCAGCAGAGAGGCTAGCGACGACAATGAGCAGTTCTTC. Its coded protein is CATSREASDDNEQFF.